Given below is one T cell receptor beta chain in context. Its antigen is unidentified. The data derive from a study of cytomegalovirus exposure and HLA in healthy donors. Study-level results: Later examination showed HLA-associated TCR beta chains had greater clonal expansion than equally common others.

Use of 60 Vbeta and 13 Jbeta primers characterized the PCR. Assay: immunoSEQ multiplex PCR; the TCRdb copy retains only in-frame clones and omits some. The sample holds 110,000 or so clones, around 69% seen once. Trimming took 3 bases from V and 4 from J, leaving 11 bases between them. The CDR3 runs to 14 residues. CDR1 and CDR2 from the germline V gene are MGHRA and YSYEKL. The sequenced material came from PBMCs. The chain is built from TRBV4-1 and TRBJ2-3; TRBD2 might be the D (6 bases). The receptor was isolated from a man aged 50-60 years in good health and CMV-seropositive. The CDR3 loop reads CASSQEGWPDTQYF. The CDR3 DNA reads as TGCGCCAGCAGCCAGGAGGGGTGGCCAGATACGCAGTATTTT.